The 26 T cell receptor beta chains presented below share a single source sample, sequenced in a study of T-cell memory formation after mild COVID-19. TCRdb re-called the 5' RACE reads through MiXCR, storing one row per CDR3 protein. The profile shows 300,000 to 400,000 distinct CDR3 sequences, more than 15% of them singletons. The sample consisted of PBMCs or a T cell subset sorted from them (not recorded which). The receptors were sampled from a man aged 18 to 29 who had mild COVID-19 (a few samples of this study predate the infection). Cell type and time point are not known.

There are a few counts of this clonotype. The chain couples TRBV6-5 to TRBJ1-3; D is ambiguous. Trimming took off 4 bases at V and 1 base at J, with 11 bases between the two ends. The germline CDR1 and CDR2 sequences are MNHEY and SVGAGI. This CDR3 comprises 15 residues. CDR3: CASSSKTASGNTIYF. In DNA form, the CDR3 reads TGTGCCAGCAGTTCCAAGACCGCGTCTGGAAACACCATATATTTT.

This clonotype was found many times. CDR3 sequence: CASSEGDSSYEQYF. DNA for the CDR3: TGCGCCAGCAGCGAAGGGGACAGCTCCTACGAGCAGTACTTC. The chain links TRBV4-1 to TRBJ2-7; 7 bases align to TRBD1. Germline CDR1 reads MGHRA; CDR2 reads YSYEKL. The CDR3 is 14 amino acids. V lost 5 bases and J lost 0; bases outside the gene matches: 4.

This chain links TRBV4-1 with TRBJ2-2, with 10 bases fitting TRBD1. The CDR3 contains 17 residues. Trimming cost V 3 bases and J 0 bases; bases outside gene matches: 4. Per the germline V gene, CDR1 is MGHRA and CDR2 is YSYEKL. Here the CDR3 reads CASSHLGQGTNTGELFF. The CDR3 nucleotides read TGCGCCAGCAGCCATTTGGGACAGGGGACGAACACCGGGGAGCTGTTTTTT.

This chain joins TRBV5-6 and TRBJ1-2; tentative D call: TRBD1 (5 bases). The V end was cut by 5 bases, the J end by 8 bases, with 19 bases between. The length of the CDR3 is 14 residues. CDR1 is SGHDT, CDR2 YYEEEE, per germline. The CDR3 sequence: CASSPFFQGAGYTF. CDR3 DNA sequence: TGTGCCAGCAGTCCCTTTTTCCAGGGCGCGGGCTACACCTTC.

This clonotype was counted between two and nine times. This sequence joins TRBV3-1 and TRBJ1-5; 9 positions match TRBD1. This CDR3 has 17 residues. J gave up 4 bases and V 1 base, and 8 bases lay outside the gene matches. CDR1 is LGHDT, CDR2 YNNKEL, per germline (reference sequence). The CDR3 region is CASSQGPGQGSNQPQHF. Written as DNA, the CDR3 is TGTGCCAGCAGCCAAGGACCGGGACAGGGCAGTAATCAGCCCCAGCATTTT. Full variable domain (remainder filled in from reference TRBV3-1 and TRBJ1-5): DTAVSQTPKYLVTQMGNDKSIKCEQNLGHDTMYWYKQDSKKFLKIMFSYNNKELIINETVPNRFSPKSPDKAHLNLHINSLELGDSAVYFCASSQGPGQGSNQPQHFGDGTRLSIL.

This clonotype was seen only a few times. The rearrangement uses TRBV27 and TRBJ2-3; possible D gene TRBD1, 6 bases. The CDR3 loop spans 15 amino acids. Germline values: CDR1 MNHEY, CDR2 SMNVEV (reference sequence). Deletions cut 5 bases from V and 4 bases from J, with 16 bases between. The CDR3 coding sequence is TGTGCCAGCAGTGTCAGGGGATTTATCGCAGATACGCAGTATTTT. Its protein is CASSVRGFIADTQYF.

Points on this clonotype: One end of the junction does not line up with germline, which may come from a read error. The rearrangement links TRBV28 to TRBJ1-2; D perhaps matches TRBD1 (5 bases). Looked up from germline, CDR1 is MDHEN and CDR2 is SYDVKM. The CDR3 extends over 11 amino acids. CDR3 residues: CASGTDYGYNF. DNA for the CDR3: TGTGCCAGCGGGACGGACTATGGCTACAACTTC.

The table lists this clonotype with a few counts. This sequence joins TRBV20-1 and TRBJ1-3; D remains unclear. Germline CDR1 reads DFQATT; CDR2 reads SNEGSKA (reference sequence). The CDR3 is 12 residues long. The V gene lost 5 bases and the J gene lost 4 bases, with 9 bases spanning the gap. The DNA for the CDR3 is TGCAGTGCTTCCCCTTTCGGAAACACCATATATTTT. Its translation: CSASPFGNTIYF.

A few counts support this clonotype. The chain employs TRBV20-1 and TRBJ2-1; the D is unclear. V lost 3 bases and J 4 bases, leaving 10 bases between the germline ends. CDR3 length: 13 amino acids. Germline CDR1 reads DFQATT; CDR2 reads SNEGSKA (reference sequence). CDR3 residues: CSASRTSYNEQFF. CDR3 DNA: TGCAGTGCTAGCCGGACCAGTTACAATGAGCAGTTCTTC.

V and J are TRBV7-3 and TRBJ2-5, with 10 bases lining up with TRBD2. The CDR3 covers 16 residues. Germline trimming cut 5 bases from V and 2 bases from J; bases unmatched to any gene: 8. The germline CDR1 and CDR2 sequences are SGHTA and FQGTGA. CDR3 in amino acids: CASSISLAGEQETQYF. In DNA form, the CDR3 reads TGTGCCAGCAGCATTTCCCTAGCGGGAGAACAAGAGACCCAGTACTTC.

This clonotype was counted many times. CDR3 sequence reads: CASGTQETQYF. In DNA, the CDR3 is TGTGCCAGCGGGACCCAAGAGACCCAGTACTTC. V and J are TRBV11-2 and TRBJ2-5; D possibly uses TRBD1 or TRBD2 (5 bases each). CDR1 is SGHAT and CDR2 is FQNNGV in the germline V gene. V lost 8 bases to trimming and J lost 1 base, with 5 bases between them. The CDR3 loop spans 11 amino acids.

This clonotype was picked up a small number of times. The chain carries TRBV4-3 and TRBJ1-6, with 8 bases that match TRBD1. J lost 9 bases, V lost 4 bases, and 8 bases had no gene match. This CDR3 comprises 15 residues. Germline CDR1 is LGHNA and CDR2 is YSLEER. CDR3 sequence: CASSLEDRAGSPLHF. For the CDR3, the DNA is TGCGCCAGCAGCCTAGAGGACAGGGCCGGTTCACCCCTCCACTTT.

The V and J genes are TRBV27 and TRBJ2-7, with TRBD1 matching 10 bases. The CDR3 runs to 13 residues. Germline lookup yields CDR1 MNHEY and CDR2 SMNVEV (reference sequence). The junction had 1 base not matched to a gene; V was cut back by 2 bases and J by 6 bases. CDR3 loop: CASSLRTGGEQYF. The CDR3 bases are TGTGCCAGCAGTTTAAGGACAGGGGGCGAGCAGTACTTC.

The chain combines TRBV7-2 with TRBJ1-1; the D is unclear. The CDR3 runs to 15 residues. The germline V gene encodes CDR1 SGHTA and CDR2 FQGNSA. The V and J ends lost 2 bases and 3 bases respectively, with 13 bases between them. CDR3 nucleotides: TGTGCCAGCAGCTTAATTTTGGCAGGATACACTGAAGCTTTCTTT. It specifies CASSLILAGYTEAFF. Supplemented by reference TRBV7-2 and TRBJ1-1, the full variable domain reads GAGVSQSPSNKVTEKGKDVELRCDPISGHTALYWYRQSLGQGLEFLIYFQGNSAPDKSGLPSDRFSAERTGGSVSTLTIQRTQQEDSAVYLCASSLILAGYTEAFFGQGTRLTVV.

The genes are TRBV5-1 and TRBJ1-2; D is uncertain. CDR1 is SGHRS, CDR2 YFSETQ, per germline. This CDR3 contains 14 residues. V lost 0 bases and J 1 base, leaving 7 bases between the germline ends. CDR3 loop: CASSLEGINYGYTF. The CDR3 nucleotides are TGCGCCAGCAGCTTGGAAGGAATTAACTATGGCTACACCTTC.

The V call is TRBV7-2, the J call TRBJ2-7, with D possibly being TRBD1 (6 bases). Germline CDR1 SGHTA, CDR2 FQGNSA. V lost 1 base and J 6 bases, leaving 10 bases between the germline ends. CDR3 size: 13 residues. CDR3 protein: CASSLGQGFEQYF. The CDR3 DNA reads as TGTGCCAGCAGCTTAGGGCAGGGGTTCGAGCAGTACTTC.

This clonotype was observed many times. The chain joins TRBV12-3 or TRBV12-4 to TRBJ2-7, with a weak D call TRBD1 (5 bases). Trimming pared 6 bases from V and 3 bases from J, leaving 9 bases between. The CDR3 sequence is 12 residues long. The CDR3 protein is CASSLGLYEQYF. CDR3 coding DNA: TGTGCCAGCAGCTTGGGGCTCTACGAGCAGTACTTC.

This clonotype was observed a few times. The chain carries TRBV6-5 and TRBJ1-1; no definite D call. This CDR3 contains 14 residues. Germline assignment: CDR1 MNHEY and CDR2 SVGAGI. Trimming took 3 bases from V and 5 from J, leaving 13 bases between them. This CDR3 reads CASSYEGMRTEAFF. In DNA form, the CDR3 reads TGTGCCAGCAGTTATGAGGGTATGAGGACTGAAGCTTTCTTT.

The J gene is TRBJ1-1, the V gene TRBV11-2; D is perhaps TRBD1 (6 bases). The length of the CDR3 is 14 residues. V gave up 5 bases and J gave up 4 bases, with 14 bases separating them. The germline V gene has CDR1 SGHAT and CDR2 FQNNGV. The CDR3 is CASSPDRPLTEAFF. The DNA of the CDR3 is TGTGCCAGCAGCCCAGACAGGCCCCTCACTGAAGCTTTCTTT.

This clonotype was detected a few times. The chain links TRBV5-1 to TRBJ1-4; the D gene is possibly TRBD1 (5 bases). CDR1 and CDR2 from the germline V gene are SGHRS and YFSETQ. Trimming cost V 0 bases and J 5 bases, with 11 bases left between them. The CDR3 runs to 15 residues. DNA for the CDR3: TGCGCCAGCAGCTTGGTCGGGACCCGCAATGAAAAACTGTTTTTT. Protein product: CASSLVGTRNEKLFF. The entire variable domain, with the rest obtained from reference TRBV5-1 and TRBJ1-4, is as follows: KAGVTQTPRYLIKTRGQQVTLSCSPISGHRSVSWYQQTPGQGLQFLFEYFSETQRNKGNFPGRFSGRQFSNSRSEMNVSTLELGDSALYLCASSLVGTRNEKLFFGSGTQLSVL.

This rearrangement joins TRBV27 to TRBJ1-1, with TRBD1 matching 7 bases. Germline CDR1 and CDR2: MNHEY and SMNVEV (reference sequence). Trimming cost V 4 bases and J 3 bases; bases outside gene matches: 8. This CDR3 has 15 residues. Written as DNA, the CDR3 is TGTGCCAGCAGTTCGACGACAGGGAAGGACACTGAAGCTTTCTTT. Residues: CASSSTTGKDTEAFF.

The chain recombines TRBV18 with TRBJ2-6; the D gene is possibly TRBD1 (5 bases). The CDR3 spans 14 residues. CDR1 KGHSH and CDR2 LQKENI come from the germline V gene. The ends were cut back, 5 bases at V and 2 bases at J, with 7 bases in the middle. The CDR3 loop reads CASSSGTGANVLTF. CDR3 in DNA: TGTGCCAGCTCATCAGGGACTGGGGCCAACGTCCTGACTTTC.

Ten or more counts support this clonotype. The CDR3 reads CASSLGLAGDNEQFF. CDR3 nucleotides: TGCGCCAGCAGCTTGGGACTAGCGGGGGACAATGAGCAGTTCTTC. J is TRBJ2-1 and V is TRBV5-1; TRBD2 agrees at 12 bases. This CDR3 is built from 15 residues. The germline V gene encodes CDR1 SGHRS and CDR2 YFSETQ. V lost 0 bases and J lost 5; bases outside the gene matches: 0.

This clonotype was counted only a few times. The chain couples TRBV6-2 or TRBV6-3 to TRBJ1-6, with 7 nucleotides matching TRBD1. Germline CDR1 reads MNHEY; CDR2 reads SVGEGT. The CDR3 totals 15 residues. The ends lost 4 bases at V and 5 bases at J; junction bases unmatched: 5. The CDR3 sequence is CASSFLDRNNSPLHF. The CDR3 bases are TGTGCCAGCAGTTTCCTGGACAGGAATAATTCACCCCTCCACTTT.

The chain links TRBV6-5 to TRBJ2-5, with 7 bases that match TRBD2. This CDR3 comprises 16 residues. Germline CDR1 reads MNHEY; CDR2 reads SVGAGI. The V segment lost 0 bases and the J segment 2 bases; nucleotides outside the gene matches: 6. The CDR3 here is CASSYSPAGPQETQYF. Here the CDR3 DNA reads TGTGCCAGCAGTTACTCTCCAGCGGGGCCACAAGAGACCCAGTACTTC.

V is TRBV12-3 or TRBV12-4 and J is TRBJ1-1; 9 bases align to TRBD1. V trimming: 7 bases; J trimming: 3 bases; junction bases outside the gene matches: 3. This CDR3 comprises 13 residues. In DNA, the CDR3 is TGTGCCAGCACCCGGACAGGGGACACTGAAGCTTTCTTT. Translation: CASTRTGDTEAFF.